This entry lists 32 T cell receptor beta chains sequenced from one sample in a study of control samples from healthy donors and cancer patients. Clones were read by immunoSEQ multiplex PCR, and TCRdb kept only the in-frame ones, dropping some. The table records about 130,000 clones, 91% of them present only once. Sequenced: blood. These receptors were obtained from a man between 18 and 35 years old in good health.

The chain has TRBV4-1 and TRBJ2-2, with TRBD2 matching over 11 bases. The CDR3 extends over 17 amino acids. Germline CDR1 reads MGHRA; CDR2 reads YSYEKL. Trimming at V came to 0 bases and at J to 5 bases, leaving 5 bases not matched to a gene. CDR3 sequence reads: CASSQDPGLAVTGELFF. CDR3 in DNA: TGCGCCAGCAGCCAAGACCCGGGACTAGCGGTTACCGGGGAGCTGTTTTTT.

This clone has more than one count but fewer than ten. At one of its ends the junction is not consistent with the germline gene, which may arise from a read error. The V gene is TRBV6-2 or TRBV6-3, the J gene TRBJ1-5; no clear D gene. The CDR3 length is 11 residues. CDR1 and CDR2 (germline): MNHEY, SVGEGT. The CDR3 loop is CASGYGQPQHF. Written as DNA, the CDR3 is TGTGCCAGCGGTTACGGTCAGCCCCAGCATTTT.

This chain connects TRBV19 to TRBJ1-2; 8 bases map to TRBD1. With V trimmed by 0 bases and J by 4 bases, 7 bases remained unmatched. The CDR3 has 16 amino acids. Looked up from germline, CDR1 is LNHDA and CDR2 is SQIVND (reference sequence). CDR3 amino acids: CASSIDSGGSGYGYTF. CDR3 nucleotide sequence: TGTGCCAGTAGTATAGACTCAGGGGGCAGCGGCTATGGCTACACCTTC.

The chain carries TRBV6-6 and TRBJ2-3; TRBD1 aligns across 10 bases. This CDR3 is built from 17 residues. Germline V gene lookup returns CDR1 MNHNY and CDR2 SVGAGI (reference sequence). Trimming took 5 bases from V and 1 from J; bases not matched to a gene: 9. CDR3 DNA: TGTGCCAGCAGTCATCAGGACAGGGGGGTTGGCACAGATACGCAGTATTTT. Its translation is CASSHQDRGVGTDTQYF.

The V call is TRBV9, the J call TRBJ1-2; D call uncertain. The CDR3 totals 15 residues. Trimming pared 1 base from V and 2 bases from J, leaving 12 bases between. Germline-derived CDR1 and CDR2 are SGDLS and YYNGEE. The CDR3 reads CASSVSQERNYGYTF. For the CDR3, the DNA is TGTGCCAGCAGCGTATCGCAGGAACGGAACTATGGCTACACCTTC.

This clone has more than one count but fewer than ten. The V call is TRBV7-3, the J call TRBJ2-7; TRBD1 might be the D (6 bases). Germline loops: CDR1 SGHTA, CDR2 FQGTGA. Trimming took 2 bases from V and 6 from J, leaving 11 bases between them. This CDR3 is built from 13 residues. The CDR3 DNA reads TGTGCCAGCAGCTTAGGAACAGGGAGCGAGCAGTACTTC. Protein sequence: CASSLGTGSEQYF.

The chain has TRBV2 and TRBJ1-4; D gene uncertain. The CDR3 loop spans 14 amino acids. V shed 4 bases and J shed 8 bases, with 14 bases lying between them. Germline-derived CDR1 and CDR2 are SNHLY and FYNNEI. CDR3 amino acids: CASSASRIDEKLFF. In DNA form, the CDR3 reads TGTGCCAGCAGTGCCTCGAGAATTGACGAAAAACTGTTTTTT.

The chain employs TRBV10-3 and TRBJ1-2, with a tentative D call TRBD1 (5 bases). The CDR3 extends over 15 amino acids. Trimming cost V 6 bases and J 1 base, with 15 bases left between them. Looked up from germline, CDR1 is ENHRY and CDR2 is SYGVKD. For the CDR3, the DNA is TGTGCCATCAGGGACCCCGGGGGGTTTAACTATGGCTACACCTTC. It yields the protein CAIRDPGGFNYGYTF.

This clone was seen just once. The chain joins TRBV29-1 to TRBJ2-1; TRBD2 matches 10 bases. This CDR3 has 14 residues. Germline CDR1 is SQVTM and CDR2 is ANQGSEA. Unmatched junction bases numbered 7, after V lost 6 bases and J lost 5 bases. The CDR3 spells CSVKAGGKNNEQFF. DNA of the CDR3: TGCAGCGTAAAAGCGGGGGGGAAGAACAATGAGCAGTTCTTC.

V is TRBV12-3 or TRBV12-4 and J is TRBJ2-1; D gene unclear. Trimming cost V 5 bases and J 9 bases, with 11 bases left between them. This CDR3 spans 12 amino acids. In DNA, the CDR3 is TGTGCCAGCAGTGTTGCGTGGGGTGAGCAGTTCTTC. This gives the protein CASSVAWGEQFF.

This chain connects TRBV6-1 to TRBJ1-2, with D unresolved. V dropped 2 bases and J dropped 3 bases, with 13 bases sitting between them. The CDR3 is made up of 15 amino acids. From germline, CDR1 is MNHNS and CDR2 SASEGT. CDR3 nucleotides: TGTGCCAGCAGTGAACGCACTTCTATGGACTATGGCTACACCTTC. It specifies CASSERTSMDYGYTF.

This chain joins TRBV3-1 (or the pseudogene TRBV3-2) and TRBJ2-5, with TRBD2 matching 9 bases. V was clipped by 1 base and J by 3 bases; unmatched bases: 9. There are 17 residues in the CDR3. The germline gives CDR1 LGHDT, CDR2 YNNKEL (reference sequence). The CDR3 DNA reads TGTGCCAGCAGCCAAGTTTACCGGACTAGCGATGAAGAGACCCAGTACTTC. Translation gives CASSQVYRTSDEETQYF.

This chain joins TRBV6-1 and TRBJ2-7, with D tentatively TRBD1 (6 bases). Germline CDR1 MNHNS, CDR2 SASEGT. V was trimmed by 1 base and J by 0 bases, leaving 13 bases between them. The CDR3 covers 16 residues. CDR3 sequence reads: CASSEEGDTYSYEQYF. DNA of the CDR3: TGTGCCAGCAGTGAAGAGGGGGACACTTACTCCTACGAGCAGTACTTC.

The CDR3 loop is CASSPTLGREQPQHF. The DNA for the CDR3 is TGTGCCAGCTCACCGACCCTTGGTAGGGAGCAGCCCCAGCATTTT. V usage is TRBV18 and J usage is TRBJ1-5; D gene unclear. V dropped 3 bases and J dropped 7 bases, with 16 bases sitting between them. CDR3 length: 15 residues. Germline CDR1 reads KGHSH; CDR2 reads LQKENI.

The V and J genes are TRBV2 and TRBJ2-3; either TRBD1 or TRBD2 may supply D (6 bases each). Germline V CDR1 and CDR2: SNHLY, FYNNEI. The CDR3 runs 11 residues. Trimming removed 10 bases from V and 10 bases from J, with 15 bases in between. The CDR3 nucleotides read TGTGCCACGACATCTAGGGGGGCGCAGTATTTT. Its translation: CATTSRGAQYF.

This clone was seen a few times. The chain employs TRBV5-1 and TRBJ1-1; D uncertain. The CDR3 length is 14 residues. V was shortened by 2 bases and J by 5 bases, with 13 bases between the two germline ends. Germline V gene data show CDR1 as SGHRS and CDR2 as YFSETQ. The CDR3 here is CASSLIGSQTEAFF. Here the CDR3 DNA reads TGCGCCAGCAGCTTAATCGGGTCGCAAACTGAAGCTTTCTTT.

The V and J genes are TRBV28 and TRBJ2-7, with TRBD1 matching 8 bases. The ends lost 8 bases at V and 2 bases at J; junction bases unmatched: 11. The CDR3 runs to 15 residues. Germline CDR1 and CDR2: MDHEN and SYDVKM. The DNA of the CDR3 is TGTGCCAGCCTAGACAGGGGCCTTGAAACCTACGAGCAGTACTTC. It yields the protein CASLDRGLETYEQYF.

The V call is TRBV20-1, the J call TRBJ1-6, with D hard to call. CDR3 length equals 14 residues. Germline V CDR1 and CDR2: DFQATT, SNEGSKA (reference sequence). The V end lost 3 bases, the J end lost 2 bases, and 8 bases lay between the germline ends. The CDR3 protein is CSASREPYNSPLHF. The CDR3 DNA is TGCAGTGCTAGTAGGGAACCCTATAATTCACCCCTCCACTTT.

This clone was detected once. The chain recombines TRBV6-5 with TRBJ1-3, with D uncertain. The germline gives CDR1 MNHEY, CDR2 SVGAGI. Trimming pared 2 bases from V and 0 bases from J, leaving 8 bases between. The CDR3 loop spans 15 amino acids. This CDR3 reads CASSYGGYSGNTIYF. CDR3 sequence (DNA): TGTGCCAGCAGTTACGGTGGATACTCTGGAAACACCATATATTTT.

This clone has only a few counts. The chain links TRBV12-5 to TRBJ1-4, with 7 bases identical to TRBD1. The V segment lost 0 bases and the J segment 7 bases; nucleotides outside the gene matches: 8. Per the germline V gene, CDR1 is LGHNT and CDR2 is FRNRAP. CDR3 length: 16 amino acids. The CDR3 sequence: CASGLVKEGQSEKLFF. The CDR3 bases are TGTGCTAGTGGTTTGGTAAAGGAGGGACAGAGTGAAAAACTGTTTTTT.

A single count supports this clone. The chain links TRBV11-2 to TRBJ1-1, with no clear D. CDR1 is SGHAT and CDR2 is FQNNGV in the germline V gene. CDR3 length: 13 residues. Trimming shortened V by 0 bases and J by 10 bases, and 12 bases separated the two germline ends. In DNA, the CDR3 is TGTGCCAGCAGCTTAGATTCTCGGCGGGCAGCTTTCTTT. Translated, it gives CASSLDSRRAAFF.

This clone was detected a few times. This chain uses TRBV9 with TRBJ1-2; D possibly corresponds to TRBD1 (5 bases). Germline V gene sequence: CDR1 SGDLS, CDR2 YYNGEE. The CDR3 runs 13 residues. Trimming took off 5 bases at V and 7 bases at J, with 15 bases between the two ends. The CDR3 loop reads CASRDQGSFGYTF. For the CDR3, the DNA is TGTGCCAGCAGAGATCAGGGTTCTTTTGGCTACACCTTC.

V gene TRBV5-1 combines with J gene TRBJ2-7, with TRBD2 as a possible D gene (6 bases). V lost 6 bases to trimming and J lost 1 base, with 14 bases between them. Germline loops: CDR1 SGHRS, CDR2 YFSETQ. This CDR3 comprises 14 residues. CDR3 in amino acids: CASTYGGSSYEQYF. The CDR3 DNA reads as TGCGCCAGCACCTACGGGGGTTCATCCTACGAGCAGTACTTC.

This rearrangement joins TRBV6-5 to TRBJ1-2; TRBD1 matches at 7 bases. Germline-derived CDR1 and CDR2 are MNHEY and SVGAGI. The V segment lost 3 bases and the J segment 4 bases; nucleotides outside the gene matches: 5. The CDR3 has 14 residues. The DNA of the CDR3 is TGTGCCAGCAGTTATGACAGGGTCAGCTATGGCTACACCTTC. Amino acid sequence: CASSYDRVSYGYTF.

This chain connects TRBV6-5 to TRBJ1-1; no clear D. The CDR3 has 13 residues. V was shortened by 4 bases and J by 5 bases, with 11 bases between the two germline ends. The germline V gene has CDR1 MNHEY and CDR2 SVGAGI. The CDR3: CASSSPLVTEAFF. CDR3 sequence (DNA): TGTGCCAGCAGTTCCCCGCTAGTTACTGAAGCTTTCTTT.

The V call is TRBV11-2, the J call TRBJ2-5, with no clear D. Germline V lookup: CDR1 SGHAT, CDR2 FQNNGV. The CDR3 is 14 amino acids. Trimming removed 1 base from V and 4 bases from J, with 10 bases in between. CDR3 DNA: TGTGCCAGCAGCTTAGGCCTGGCGGCAGAGACCCAGTACTTC. It encodes CASSLGLAAETQYF.

The V call is TRBV30, the J call TRBJ2-5; 8 bases are a match to TRBD2. Germline V gene lookup returns CDR1 GTSNPN and CDR2 SVGIG (reference sequence). V trimming: 0 bases; J trimming: 4 bases; junction bases outside the gene matches: 1. This CDR3 comprises 13 residues. The CDR3 is CAWSVGGAETQYF. DNA for the CDR3: TGTGCCTGGAGTGTCGGGGGGGCAGAGACCCAGTACTTC.

The CDR3 coding sequence is TGCAGCGCCAAGGGGTCGAACGAGCAGTACTTC. Translation: CSAKGSNEQYF. The V call is TRBV20-1, the J call TRBJ2-7, with D possibly TRBD1 on 5 matching bases. The CDR3 contains 11 residues. Germline V gives CDR1 DFQATT, CDR2 SNEGSKA (reference sequence).

This clone was seen a single time. CDR3 protein: CAWNGGGNEQFF. CDR3 sequence (DNA): TGTGCCTGGAACGGGGGCGGGAATGAGCAGTTCTTC. The chain has TRBV30 and TRBJ2-1; D tentatively reads TRBD1 or TRBD2 (6 bases each). The V end lost 4 bases, the J end lost 7 bases, and 11 bases lay between the germline ends. Germline CDR1 is GTSNPN and CDR2 is SVGIG (reference sequence). The CDR3 has 12 amino acids.

The chain carries TRBV6-5 and TRBJ1-1; 8 nucleotides match TRBD1. The CDR3 covers 16 residues. The germline V gene has CDR1 MNHEY and CDR2 SVGAGI. Germline trimming cut 0 bases from V and 4 bases from J; bases unmatched to any gene: 7. The CDR3 sequence is CASSYSISGGGTEAFF. In DNA, the CDR3 is TGTGCCAGCAGTTACTCGATCTCAGGGGGCGGCACTGAAGCTTTCTTT.

This chain connects TRBV7-3 to TRBJ1-1; TRBD1 matches 8 bases. The CDR3 totals 15 residues. V trimming: 3 bases; J trimming: 4 bases; junction bases outside the gene matches: 7. CDR1 and CDR2 from the germline V gene are SGHTA and FQGTGA. The DNA of the CDR3 is TGTGCCAGCAGCTTCGAGACAGGGGCGATCACTGAAGCTTTCTTT. This sequence encodes CASSFETGAITEAFF.

The V and J genes are TRBV5-4 and TRBJ2-2; D unresolved. The CDR3 has 13 residues. The V end was cut by 6 bases, the J end by 0 bases, with 6 bases between. Germline loops: CDR1 SGHNT, CDR2 YYREEE (reference sequence). The CDR3 region is CASKESNTGELFF. DNA of the CDR3: TGTGCCAGCAAGGAGTCGAACACCGGGGAGCTGTTTTTT.